This T cell receptor beta chain was obtained from a study of shared clonotypes between healthy human individuals. Trimming cost V 7 bases and J 6 bases; bases outside gene matches: 7. This CDR3 region has 13 residues. In germline, CDR1 is LGHNA, CDR2 YNFKEQ. Donors had no recently reported acute infections or vaccinations and were HIV-negative. Profiling relied on immunoSEQ multiplex PCR, and the TCRdb table lists in-frame clones only, not all of them. The data hold some 2,000,000 clones, with under 97% observed a single time. The receptor was isolated from a young man in good health. This chain connects TRBV4-2 to TRBJ1-1, with TRBD1 identical over 8 bases. The sequenced sample consisted of naive CD4+ T cells sorted from blood. The subset: CD45RA+ positively selected. The CDR3 here is CASKDRAAAEAFF. As DNA, the CDR3 is TGTGCCAGCAAGGACAGGGCGGCTGCTGAAGCTTTCTTT.